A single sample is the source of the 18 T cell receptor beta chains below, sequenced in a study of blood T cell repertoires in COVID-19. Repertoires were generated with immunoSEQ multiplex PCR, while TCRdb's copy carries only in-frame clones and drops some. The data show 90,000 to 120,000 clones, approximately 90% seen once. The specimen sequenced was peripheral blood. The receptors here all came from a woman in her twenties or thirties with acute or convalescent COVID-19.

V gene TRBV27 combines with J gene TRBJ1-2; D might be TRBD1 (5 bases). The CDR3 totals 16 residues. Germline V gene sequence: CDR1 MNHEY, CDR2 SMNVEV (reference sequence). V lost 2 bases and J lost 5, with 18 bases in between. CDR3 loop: CASSLGFGAGYYGYTF. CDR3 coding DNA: TGTGCCAGCAGTTTAGGATTTGGGGCAGGGTATTATGGCTACACCTTC.

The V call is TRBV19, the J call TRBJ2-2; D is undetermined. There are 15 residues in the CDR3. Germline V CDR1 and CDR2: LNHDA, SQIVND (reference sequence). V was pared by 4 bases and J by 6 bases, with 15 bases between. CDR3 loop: CASSKERRSSGELFF. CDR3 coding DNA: TGTGCCAGTAGTAAGGAGCGTCGTTCCTCCGGGGAGCTGTTTTTT.

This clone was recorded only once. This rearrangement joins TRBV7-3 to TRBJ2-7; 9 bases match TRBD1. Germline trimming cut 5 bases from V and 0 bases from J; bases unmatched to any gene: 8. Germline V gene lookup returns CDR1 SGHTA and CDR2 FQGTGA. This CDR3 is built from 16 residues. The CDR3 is CASSPGTGKSSYEQYF. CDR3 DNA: TGTGCCAGCAGCCCCGGGACAGGGAAAAGCTCCTACGAGCAGTACTTC.

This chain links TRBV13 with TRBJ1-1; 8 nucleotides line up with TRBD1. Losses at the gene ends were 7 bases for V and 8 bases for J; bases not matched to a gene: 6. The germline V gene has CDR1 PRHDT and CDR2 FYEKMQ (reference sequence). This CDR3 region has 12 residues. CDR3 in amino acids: CASTDRGTEAFF. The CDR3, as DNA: TGTGCCAGCACCGACAGGGGAACCGAAGCTTTCTTT.

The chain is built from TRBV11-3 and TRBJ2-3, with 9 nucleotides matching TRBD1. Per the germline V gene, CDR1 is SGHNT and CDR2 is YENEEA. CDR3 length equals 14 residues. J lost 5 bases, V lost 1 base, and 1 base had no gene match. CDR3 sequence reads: CASSLGGQGDTQYF. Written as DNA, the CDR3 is TGTGCCAGCAGCTTAGGGGGACAGGGAGATACGCAGTATTTT.

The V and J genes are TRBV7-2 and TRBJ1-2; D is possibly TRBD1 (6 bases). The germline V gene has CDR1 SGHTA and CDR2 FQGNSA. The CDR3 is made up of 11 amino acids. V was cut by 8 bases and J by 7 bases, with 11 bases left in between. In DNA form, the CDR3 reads TGTGCCAGCGCCAGGGGATCTGGCTACACCTTC. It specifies CASARGSGYTF.

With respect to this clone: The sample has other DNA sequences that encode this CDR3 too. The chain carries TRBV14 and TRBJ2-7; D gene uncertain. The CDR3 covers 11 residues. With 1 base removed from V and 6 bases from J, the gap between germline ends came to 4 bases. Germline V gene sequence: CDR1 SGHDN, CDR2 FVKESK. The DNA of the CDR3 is TGTGCCAGCAGCCAAGCCAGCGAGCAGTACTTC. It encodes CASSQASEQYF.

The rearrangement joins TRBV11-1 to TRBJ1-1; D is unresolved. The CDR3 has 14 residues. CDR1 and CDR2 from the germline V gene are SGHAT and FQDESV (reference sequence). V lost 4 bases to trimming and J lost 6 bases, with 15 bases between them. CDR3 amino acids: CASSSGPREAEAFF. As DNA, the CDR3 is TGTGCCAGCAGCTCCGGGCCCCGGGAAGCTGAAGCTTTCTTT.

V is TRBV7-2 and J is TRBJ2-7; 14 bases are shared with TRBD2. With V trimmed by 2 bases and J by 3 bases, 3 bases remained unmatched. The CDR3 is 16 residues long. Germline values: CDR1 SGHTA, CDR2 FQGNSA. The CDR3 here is CASSLRLAGGGYEQYF. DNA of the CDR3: TGTGCCAGCAGCTTAAGACTAGCGGGAGGGGGCTACGAGCAGTACTTC.

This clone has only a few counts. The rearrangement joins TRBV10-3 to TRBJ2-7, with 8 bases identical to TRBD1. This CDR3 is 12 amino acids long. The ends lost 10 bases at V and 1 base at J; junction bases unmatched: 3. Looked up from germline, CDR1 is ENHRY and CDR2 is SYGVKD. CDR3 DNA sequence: TGTGCCACCTGGACAGGGTCCTACGAGCAGTACTTC. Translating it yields CATWTGSYEQYF.

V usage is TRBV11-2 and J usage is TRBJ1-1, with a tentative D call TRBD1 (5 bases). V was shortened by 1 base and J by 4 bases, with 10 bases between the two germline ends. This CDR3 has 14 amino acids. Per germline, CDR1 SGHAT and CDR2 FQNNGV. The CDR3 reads CASSLVAGGTEAFF. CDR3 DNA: TGTGCCAGCAGCTTAGTGGCCGGGGGCACTGAAGCTTTCTTT. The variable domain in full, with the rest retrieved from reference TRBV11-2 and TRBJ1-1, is EAGVAQSPRYKIIEKRQSVAFWCNPISGHATLYWYQQILGQGPKLLIQFQNNGVVDDSQLPKDRFSAERLKGVDSTLKIQPAKLEDSAVYLCASSLVAGGTEAFFGQGTRLTVV.

Here the CDR3 DNA reads TGTGCCAGCAGTACGACAGGGCGGCTAATCTATGGCTACACCTTC. This translates into CASSTTGRLIYGYTF. The V call is TRBV27, the J call TRBJ1-2, with TRBD1 identical over 7 bases. The germline gives CDR1 MNHEY, CDR2 SMNVEV (reference sequence). With 5 bases clipped from V and 4 bases from J, the junction kept 10 bases outside the gene matches. The CDR3 has 15 amino acids.

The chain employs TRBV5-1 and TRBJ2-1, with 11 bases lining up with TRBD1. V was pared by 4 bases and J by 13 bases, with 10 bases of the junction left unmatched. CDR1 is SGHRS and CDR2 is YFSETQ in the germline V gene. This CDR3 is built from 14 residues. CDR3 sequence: CASSQRGQGEDQFF. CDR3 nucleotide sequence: TGCGCCAGCAGCCAGAGGGGACAGGGGGAGGATCAGTTCTTC.

The CDR3 reads CASSPRRGQYYYGYTF. The CDR3 DNA is TGTGCCAGCTCACCAAGACGGGGACAGTACTACTATGGCTACACCTTC. The V call is TRBV18, the J call TRBJ1-2; 7 bases map to TRBD1. The CDR3 extends over 16 amino acids. V lost 2 bases, J lost 3 bases, and 9 bases stayed unmatched. CDR1 and CDR2 from the germline V gene are KGHSH and LQKENI.

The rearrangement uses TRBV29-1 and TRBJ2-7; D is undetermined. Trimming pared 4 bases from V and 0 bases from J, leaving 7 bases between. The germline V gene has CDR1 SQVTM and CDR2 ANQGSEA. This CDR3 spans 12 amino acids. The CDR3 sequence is CSVARSSYEQYF. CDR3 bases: TGCAGCGTTGCACGGAGCTCCTACGAGCAGTACTTC.

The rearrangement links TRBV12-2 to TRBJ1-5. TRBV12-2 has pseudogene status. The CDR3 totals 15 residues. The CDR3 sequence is CASRYIQRGGQPQHF. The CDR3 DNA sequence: TGTGCAAGTCGCTACATCCAGAGGGGGGGTCAGCCCCAGCATTTT.

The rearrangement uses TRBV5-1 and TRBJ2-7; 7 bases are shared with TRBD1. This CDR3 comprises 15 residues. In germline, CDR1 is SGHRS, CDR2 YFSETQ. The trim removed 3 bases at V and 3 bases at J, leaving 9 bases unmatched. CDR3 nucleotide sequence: TGCGCCAGCAGCTCCGGGACAGATAGTCTCTACGAGCAGTACTTC. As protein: CASSSGTDSLYEQYF.

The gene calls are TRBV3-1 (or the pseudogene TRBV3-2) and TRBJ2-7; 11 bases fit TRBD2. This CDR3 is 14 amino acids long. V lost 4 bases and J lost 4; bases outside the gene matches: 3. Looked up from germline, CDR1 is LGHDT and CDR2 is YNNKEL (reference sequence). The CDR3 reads CASSPWTSGYEQYF. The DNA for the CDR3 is TGTGCCAGCAGCCCGTGGACTAGCGGGTACGAGCAGTACTTC.